These 31 T cell receptor beta chains originate from one sample sequenced in a study of human T cells and chemical hapten exposure. From the RACE reads, TCRdb called clonotypes with MiXCR, one entry per CDR3 protein. The sample has some 84,000 distinct CDR3 sequences; 10% to 11% are singletons. Time point of the sample: patch test 3, about 24 weeks after DPC sensitization. Stated treatment: therapeutic diphenylcyclopropenone sensitization with weekly scalp DPC. The specimen comprised whole blood, sampled in connection with sensitization to the hapten diphenylcyclopropenone (DPC). The receptor source for this set is a woman in her forties or fifties with alopecia areata. Some clones in this sample may be carry-over from other donors' samples.

This clonotype was seen only a few times. V and J are TRBV30 and TRBJ2-2; the D gene is possibly TRBD2 (6 bases). V gave up 0 bases and J gave up 6 bases, with 17 bases separating them. The CDR3 contains 16 residues. Germline V CDR1 and CDR2: GTSNPN, SVGIG (reference sequence). The CDR3 DNA reads TGTGCCTGGAGTGTACGCCAGGCCAGGGAGGCCGGGGAGCTGTTTTTT. Translation: CAWSVRQAREAGELFF.

This clonotype appeared many times. The chain links TRBV11-2 to TRBJ2-5; weak D call: TRBD1 (5 bases). The CDR3 has 13 amino acids. Trimming removed 2 bases at V and 7 bases at J, with 11 bases between. In germline, CDR1 is SGHAT, CDR2 FQNNGV. The CDR3: CASSLYRLGTQYF. CDR3 DNA: TGTGCCAGCAGCTTATACAGGCTCGGGACCCAGTACTTC.

This clonotype was counted a few times. The rearrangement joins TRBV7-3 to TRBJ2-3; D remains ambiguous. V dropped 4 bases and J dropped 5 bases, with 16 bases sitting between them. CDR1 and CDR2 from the germline V gene are SGHTA and FQGTGA. CDR3 size: 15 residues. The CDR3 spells CASSSDGSRIDTQYF. The CDR3 DNA is TGTGCCAGCAGCTCCGACGGCTCGAGGATAGATACGCAGTATTTT.

This clonotype was recorded many times. The rearrangement uses TRBV29-1 and TRBJ2-7, with D uncertain. The CDR3 is 13 amino acids. Trimming stripped 4 bases from V and 3 bases from J, with 13 bases between. Germline V CDR1 and CDR2: SQVTM, ANQGSEA. In DNA, the CDR3 is TGCAGCGTTGGCACAGCTCTCCGCTACGAGCAGTACTTC. Amino acid sequence: CSVGTALRYEQYF.

This clonotype came up a few times. The chain couples TRBV6-5 to TRBJ2-7; 9 bases are a match to TRBD1. Germline lookup yields CDR1 MNHEY and CDR2 SVGAGI. The V and J ends lost 6 bases and 1 base, in that order; junction bases with no gene match: 1. The CDR3 is 13 residues long. The CDR3: CASRGTGSYEQYF. CDR3 coding DNA: TGTGCCAGCAGGGGGACAGGGTCCTACGAGCAGTACTTC.

This clonotype occurred a few times. The rearrangement uses TRBV5-1 and TRBJ2-7, with TRBD2 as a possible D gene (5 bases). This CDR3 region has 14 residues. CDR1 is SGHRS, CDR2 YFSETQ, per germline. Trimming shortened V by 0 bases and J by 3 bases, and 10 bases separated the two germline ends. CDR3 protein: CASSLASGNYEQYF. Here the CDR3 DNA reads TGCGCCAGCAGCTTGGCGAGCGGAAACTACGAGCAGTACTTC.

This clonotype was observed many times. This rearrangement joins TRBV27 to TRBJ2-7, with D perhaps matching TRBD1 or TRBD2 (5 bases each). V was trimmed by 7 bases and J by 3 bases, leaving 31 bases between them. This CDR3 contains 19 residues. The germline V gene has CDR1 MNHEY and CDR2 SMNVEV (reference sequence). This chain's CDR3 is CASTKFPEGLPGPVYEQYF. The CDR3 nucleotides read TGTGCCAGCACCAAATTCCCCGAGGGGCTCCCAGGCCCAGTCTACGAGCAGTACTTC.

This clonotype was recorded many times. The CDR3 reads CASSLGLGKYEQYF. The DNA for the CDR3 is TGTGCCAGCAGCCTGGGACTAGGGAAGTACGAGCAGTACTTC. The V gene is TRBV27, the J gene TRBJ2-7, with TRBD2 matching 8 bases. The V and J ends lost 6 bases and 4 bases, in that order; junction bases with no gene match: 8. Germline CDR1 MNHEY, CDR2 SMNVEV (reference sequence). This CDR3 is 14 amino acids long.

This clonotype was observed a few times. The chain carries TRBV7-2 and TRBJ2-3; 12 nucleotides agree with TRBD2. Trimming removed 6 bases from V and 5 bases from J; junction bases left unmatched: 9. CDR1 is SGHTA, CDR2 FQGNSA, per germline. The CDR3 contains 16 residues. The CDR3 sequence is CASSPILLAGGDTQYF. CDR3 DNA sequence: TGTGCCAGCAGTCCTATCTTACTAGCGGGAGGAGATACGCAGTATTTT.

This clonotype was counted ten times or more. This chain connects TRBV6-5 to TRBJ2-7; D perhaps matches TRBD2 (6 bases). V lost 6 bases, J lost 2 bases, and 17 bases lay in between. Germline lookup yields CDR1 MNHEY and CDR2 SVGAGI. This CDR3 region has 15 residues. DNA of the CDR3: TGTGCCAGCAGAACCTCCGGGAGTCCCACCTACGAGCAGTACTTC. Amino acids: CASRTSGSPTYEQYF.

This clonotype was counted many times. V usage is TRBV20-1 and J usage is TRBJ2-7, with D perhaps TRBD1 (6 bases). Germline V gene data show CDR1 as DFQATT and CDR2 as SNEGSKA (reference sequence). Trimming cost V 0 bases and J 2 bases, with 14 bases left between them. CDR3 length equals 15 residues. The CDR3 spells CSARDRAGVPYEQYF. CDR3 coding DNA: TGCAGTGCTAGAGATCGAGCAGGGGTGCCCTACGAGCAGTACTTC.

This clonotype was counted only a few times. The chain links TRBV7-3 to TRBJ2-2; D may be TRBD2 (6 bases). V lost 5 bases and J lost 7, with 17 bases in between. Germline CDR1 and CDR2: SGHTA and FQGTGA. This CDR3 spans 15 amino acids. CDR3 residues: CASSERGGTDGELFF. DNA of the CDR3: TGTGCCAGCAGCGAAAGGGGCGGGACCGACGGGGAGCTGTTTTTT.

This clonotype showed up many times. As DNA, the CDR3 is TGCGCCAGCAGCCCGACTAGCGCTCTCTACGAGCAGTACTTC. This encodes CASSPTSALYEQYF. The rearrangement uses TRBV5-1 and TRBJ2-7, with TRBD2 matching over 8 bases. The length of the CDR3 is 14 residues. Unmatched junction bases numbered 6, after V lost 4 bases and J lost 3 bases. Per germline, CDR1 SGHRS and CDR2 YFSETQ.

This clonotype was counted at least ten times. J is TRBJ2-1 and V is TRBV9, with 7 positions matching TRBD2. CDR1 and CDR2 (germline): SGDLS, YYNGEE. Unmatched junction bases numbered 11, after V lost 4 bases and J lost 4 bases. There are 16 residues in the CDR3. In DNA form, the CDR3 reads TGTGCCAGCAGCCCACATGTAGCGGGCACATACAATGAGCAGTTCTTC. It specifies CASSPHVAGTYNEQFF.

CDR3 protein: CASSLHLPLFGSGAANVGDTQYF. CDR3 sequence (DNA): TGCGCCAGCAGCTTGCACCTTCCTTTGTTTGGTAGCGGGGCCGCCAACGTCGGAGATACGCAGTATTTT. The rearrangement joins TRBV5-1 to TRBJ2-3; TRBD2 matches 8 bases. V shed 1 base and J 5 bases; nucleotides not matched to a gene: 30. CDR1 is SGHRS, CDR2 YFSETQ, per germline. The CDR3 spans 23 residues.

This clonotype was seen at least ten times. This chain links TRBV2 with TRBJ1-3; D gene ambiguous. The CDR3 spans 15 residues. Germline CDR1 reads SNHLY; CDR2 reads FYNNEI. V was trimmed by 1 base and J by 4 bases, leaving 11 bases between them. CDR3 DNA sequence: TGTGCCAGCAGTGAAGAGAGGGCCGCGGGAAACACCATATATTTT. It is translated as CASSEERAAGNTIYF.

This clonotype was detected ten times or more. J is TRBJ2-3 and V is TRBV20-1; D is perhaps TRBD2 (5 bases). This CDR3 is 14 amino acids long. Germline V gene lookup returns CDR1 DFQATT and CDR2 SNEGSKA (reference sequence). The V gene lost 5 bases and the J gene lost 7 bases, with 19 bases spanning the gap. The CDR3 region is CSAADAQGRNTQYF. The CDR3 DNA reads TGCAGTGCTGCCGATGCCCAAGGGAGAAATACGCAGTATTTT.

This clonotype was seen a few times. The chain is built from TRBV3-1 and TRBJ2-3; 10 nucleotides line up with TRBD2. Germline values: CDR1 LGHDT, CDR2 YNNKEL (reference sequence). This CDR3 spans 17 amino acids. J lost 8 bases, V lost 1 base, and 12 bases had no gene match. CDR3 nucleotide sequence: TGTGCCAGCAGCCAAGTTCTAGCGGGAGTGCTCCCGCCTACGCAGTATTTT. Its protein is CASSQVLAGVLPPTQYF.

J is TRBJ1-3 and V is TRBV7-2; 9 positions agree with TRBD1. The ends lost 5 bases at V and 4 bases at J; junction bases unmatched: 12. CDR3 length equals 17 residues. Germline V lookup: CDR1 SGHTA, CDR2 FQGNSA. The CDR3 DNA reads as TGTGCCAGCAGCCCATCCCGGGACAGGGTCCTCGGAAACACCATATATTTT. Protein: CASSPSRDRVLGNTIYF.

This clonotype was counted many times. V gene TRBV5-1 combines with J gene TRBJ2-7; D call uncertain. Germline lookup yields CDR1 SGHRS and CDR2 YFSETQ. V was pared by 5 bases and J by 1 base, with 10 bases between. This CDR3 comprises 13 residues. CDR3 DNA: TGCGCCAGCAGAGTCGGACCTTCCTACGAGCAGTACTTC. Amino acids: CASRVGPSYEQYF.

This clonotype was picked up many times. The rearrangement links TRBV4-3 to TRBJ1-5; D remains unclear. The germline gives CDR1 LGHNA, CDR2 YSLEER. CDR3 length: 16 residues. The germline V and J ends were trimmed by 0 bases and 7 bases, with 16 bases remaining between them. CDR3 region: CASSQERTAPGQPQHF. In DNA, the CDR3 is TGCGCCAGCAGCCAAGAGAGGACGGCCCCCGGACAGCCCCAGCATTTT.

This clonotype has only a few counts. CDR3 nucleotides: TGCAGTGCTAGGGAGGGACAAGGTGAAAAACTGTTTTTT. Its protein product is CSAREGQGEKLFF. V is TRBV20-1 and J is TRBJ1-4; D may be TRBD1 (6 bases). Germline CDR1 and CDR2: DFQATT and SNEGSKA (reference sequence). Between the trimmed V and J ends, which lost 3 bases and 7 bases, there was a span of 12 bases. The CDR3 loop spans 13 amino acids.

V and J are TRBV23-1 and TRBJ2-2; TRBD2 matches 8 bases. TRBV23-1 carries the ORF label, with uncertain function. With 8 bases clipped from V and 3 bases from J, the junction kept 11 bases outside the gene matches. The CDR3 consists of 16 residues. CDR3 region: CASPQPPGRDTGELFF. The CDR3 DNA is TGCGCCAGCCCTCAGCCCCCCGGGAGGGACACCGGGGAGCTGTTTTTT.

The V call is TRBV5-5, the J call TRBJ1-1; 7 bases are shared with TRBD1. V was pared by 7 bases and J by 5 bases, with 8 bases of the junction left unmatched. The CDR3 is 13 amino acids. CDR1 and CDR2 (germline): SGHKS, YYEKEE (reference sequence). The CDR3 DNA sequence: TGTGCCAGCTCAGGAGGGGGCCGAACTGAAGCTTTCTTT. Translated: CASSGGGRTEAFF.

This clonotype was recorded a few times. The chain carries TRBV28 and TRBJ2-1, with 7 positions matching TRBD2. V shed 6 bases, J shed 6 bases, and the junction held 5 bases outside the gene matches. Germline CDR1 reads MDHEN; CDR2 reads SYDVKM. This CDR3 is built from 13 residues. The CDR3, as DNA: TGTGCCAGCAGGGAGGGAGGGCCCAATGAGCAGTTCTTC. Translation gives CASREGGPNEQFF.

This chain connects TRBV24-1 to TRBJ2-3; D tentatively fits TRBD1 or TRBD2 (5 bases each). Germline V gives CDR1 KGHDR, CDR2 SFDVKD. The V gene lost 0 bases and the J gene lost 4 bases, with 16 bases spanning the gap. The CDR3 has 17 amino acids. Here the CDR3 reads CATSDLPRGDRADTQYF. In DNA form, the CDR3 reads TGTGCCACCAGTGATTTGCCTCGAGGGGATAGAGCAGATACGCAGTATTTT.

There are many counts of this clonotype. J is TRBJ2-7 and V is TRBV5-1; 9 positions agree with TRBD2. This CDR3 has 15 amino acids. Trimming cost V 4 bases and J 4 bases; bases outside gene matches: 9. CDR1 and CDR2 from the germline V gene are SGHRS and YFSETQ. CDR3 loop: CASSLGGTSQYEQYF. The CDR3 DNA is TGCGCCAGCAGCCTGGGCGGGACTAGCCAATACGAGCAGTACTTC.

This clonotype was counted between two and nine times. V and J are TRBV24-1 and TRBJ2-3, with 12 positions matching TRBD2. This CDR3 is built from 18 residues. The trim removed 3 bases at V and 0 bases at J, leaving 6 bases unmatched. CDR1 is KGHDR and CDR2 is SFDVKD in the germline V gene. The CDR3 spells CATSDPMTSGSSTDTQYF. The CDR3 coding sequence is TGTGCCACCAGTGATCCAATGACTAGCGGGAGTAGCACAGATACGCAGTATTTT.

The rearrangement uses TRBV5-1 and TRBJ2-1; the D is unclear. This CDR3 region has 15 residues. Trimming removed 0 bases at V and 8 bases at J, with 15 bases between. Germline V gene lookup returns CDR1 SGHRS and CDR2 YFSETQ. In DNA form, the CDR3 reads TGCGCCAGCAGCTTGGGCTCCAGCACCCCTCATGAGCAGTTCTTC. Protein sequence: CASSLGSSTPHEQFF.

Many counts were recorded for this clonotype. The CDR3 bases are TGTGCCAGCAGCTTAGGTCCTTGGAACACAGATACGCAGTATTTT. Translated, it gives CASSLGPWNTDTQYF. The chain uses TRBV7-8 and TRBJ2-3; no clear D. The germline V and J ends were trimmed by 1 base and 2 bases, with 10 bases remaining between them. This CDR3 has 15 amino acids. CDR1 is SGHVS and CDR2 is FQNEAQ in the germline V gene.

The V gene is TRBV27, the J gene TRBJ2-1; D remains unclear. Germline CDR1 is MNHEY and CDR2 is SMNVEV (reference sequence). V lost 8 bases to trimming and J lost 4 bases, with 9 bases between them. The CDR3 sequence is 12 residues long. The CDR3 DNA follows: TGTGCCAGCCGCTCTGGTTACAATGAGCAGTTCTTC. Amino acids: CASRSGYNEQFF.